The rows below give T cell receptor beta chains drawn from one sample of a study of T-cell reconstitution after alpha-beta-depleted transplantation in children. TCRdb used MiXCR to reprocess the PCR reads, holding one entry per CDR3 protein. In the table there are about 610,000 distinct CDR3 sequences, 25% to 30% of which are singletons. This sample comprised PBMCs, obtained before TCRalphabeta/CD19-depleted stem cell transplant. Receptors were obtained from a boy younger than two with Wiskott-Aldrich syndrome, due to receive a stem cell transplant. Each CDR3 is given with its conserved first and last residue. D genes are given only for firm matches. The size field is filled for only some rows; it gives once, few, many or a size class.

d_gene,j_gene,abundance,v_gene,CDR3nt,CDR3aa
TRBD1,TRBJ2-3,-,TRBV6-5,TGTGCCAGCAGTTACGAGATAACAGGGGGCGCAGATACGCAGTATTTT,CASSYEITGGADTQYF
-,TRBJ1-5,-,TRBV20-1,TGCAGTGCTAGCAGACAGGATAGCAATCAGCCCCAGCATTTT,CSASRQDSNQPQHF
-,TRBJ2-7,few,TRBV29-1,TGCAGCGTTGAAGAAGGGGACTACGAGCAGTACTTC,CSVEEGDYEQYF
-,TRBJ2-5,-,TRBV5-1,TGCGCCAGCAGCTTCCCTTTGACAGGAGAATTCCAAGAGACCCAGTACTTC,CASSFPLTGEFQETQYF
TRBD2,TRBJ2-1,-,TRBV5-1,TGCGCCAGCAGCTTAGGACTAGCGGGGGTTGGGAGTAAGTTCTTC,CASSLGLAGVGSKFF
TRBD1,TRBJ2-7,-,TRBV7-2,TGTGCCAGCAGCCAACGAGGGGGCCCCTACGAGCAGTACTTC,CASSQRGGPYEQYF
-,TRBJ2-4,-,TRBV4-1,TGCGCCAGCAGCTTACCGGGACGGGCGTCAGCCAAAAACATTCAGTACTTC,CASSLPGRASAKNIQYF
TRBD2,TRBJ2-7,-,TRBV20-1,TGCAGTGTCCCGACTAGCGGGAGTCGTGAGCAGTACTTC,CSVPTSGSREQYF
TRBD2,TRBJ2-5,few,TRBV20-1,TGCAGTGCTAGTCCGGGAGGCCTTCTGGAGACCCAGTACTTC,CSASPGGLLETQYF
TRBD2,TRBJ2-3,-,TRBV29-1,TGCAGCGTCACGGGCTTTAGCGGGAGGGCCAGGGGCACAGATACGCAGTATTTT,CSVTGFSGRARGTDTQYF
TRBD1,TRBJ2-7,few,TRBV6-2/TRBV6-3,TGTGCCAGCAGTCACTTCCGGGACAGGTACTCCTACGAGCAGTACTTC,CASSHFRDRYSYEQYF
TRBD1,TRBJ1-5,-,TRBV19,TGTGCCAGTAGTCTTAGCGGGACAGCTAATCAGCCCCAGCATTTT,CASSLSGTANQPQHF
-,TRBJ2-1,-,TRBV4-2,TGTGCCAGCAGCCAAGTGGGAGCGAGAGCGAGCAATGAGCAGTTCTTC,CASSQVGARASNEQFF
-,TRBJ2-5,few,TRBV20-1,TGCAGTGGCAAGGGGGGGACGGAGACCCAGTACTTC,CSGKGGTETQYF
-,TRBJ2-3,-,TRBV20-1,TGCAGTGCTAGAGATGGGACTTCTGGGGGCACAGATACGCAGTATTTT,CSARDGTSGGTDTQYF
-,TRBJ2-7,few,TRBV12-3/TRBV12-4,TGTGCCAGCAGTTTGTATGGGCCAGGTTCCTACGAGCAGTACTTC,CASSLYGPGSYEQYF
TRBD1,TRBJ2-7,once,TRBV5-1,TGCGCCAGCAGTCTATTCCGGGACAGGGACACAACGGAGCAGTACTTC,CASSLFRDRDTTEQYF
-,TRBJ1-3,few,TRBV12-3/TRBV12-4,TGTGCCAGCAGACCCGGAAGGGACCCAGGGACTGGAAACACCATATATTTT,CASRPGRDPGTGNTIYF